This paragraph covers one T cell receptor (beta chain) sequence. Its antigen is not identified. How the authors handled the data: The study built a papillary thyroid cancer distant-metastasis classifier from CDR3 differences across clinicopathological groups. TCRdb re-called the PCR reads through MiXCR. The V and J calls come from TCRdb's annotation, not from the publication. The sample lists 15,000 to 25,000 clones, roughly 25% occurring once. The CDR3 runs 14 residues. Trimming pared 5 bases from V and 7 bases from J, leaving 16 bases between. The germline V gene has CDR1 SGHRS and CDR2 YFSETQ. This specimen belongs to a study of metastatic and nonmetastatic thyroid tumors. As for the study in general: Repertoires from malignant and benign thyroid patients were compared across blood and tumor or nodule tissue.

Study-level findings and limits: Benign nodules reportedly had significantly lower TCR beta diversity than malignant thyroid tumors in blood and tumor.

Thyroid surgery took place with no prior treatment in any patient. Sample: blood. The receptor's source is a male donor with papillary thyroid cancer or a benign thyroid nodule (not recorded which). Some clones in this sample may be carry-over from other donors' samples. This rearrangement joins TRBV5-1 to TRBJ2-4; no clear D gene. The CDR3 DNA reads as TGCGCCAGCAGGGTGTACGGAGAGTGGAACATTCAGTACTTC. This sequence encodes CASRVYGEWNIQYF.